Each of the 2 T cell receptor beta chains below was sequenced from the same sample in a study of T cell repertoires in cytomegalovirus infection. TCRdb reprocessed the reads with MiXCR, giving one entry per CDR3 protein. The sample consists of around 310,000 distinct CDR3 sequences, roughly 15% of them appearing once. The specimen was PBMCs. The receptors come from a human donor in good health (CMV status not recorded). Some clones in this sample may be carry-over from other donors' samples.

The V and J genes are TRBV28 and TRBJ1-2; D gene uncertain. CDR1 and CDR2 (germline): MDHEN, SYDVKM. The CDR3 totals 11 residues. V dropped 6 bases and J dropped 4 bases, with 6 bases sitting between them. The CDR3 nucleotides are TGTGCCAGCAGGGTTGGCTATGGCTACACCTTC. Translating it yields CASRVGYGYTF.

This clonotype has a count of ten or more. This sequence joins TRBV28 and TRBJ2-7; no reliable D call. Germline CDR1 reads MDHEN; CDR2 reads SYDVKM. CDR3 size: 14 residues. V dropped 1 base and J dropped 3 bases, with 10 bases sitting between them. The CDR3 DNA sequence: TGTGCCAGCAGTTTATACGAGAAAGACTACGAGCAGTACTTC. This translates into CASSLYEKDYEQYF.